What follows describes a single TCR beta chain. The data stem from a study of blood T cell repertoires in COVID-19. For the study at large: The United States, Italy and Spain were the sources of the acute and convalescent COVID-19 samples. PBMCs, B-cell-depleted T cells, or T cells were the source of the cDNA or gDNA that made up the material.

The germline V gene encodes CDR1 SGHDN and CDR2 FVKESK. The CDR3 contains 13 residues. V dropped 2 bases and J dropped 7 bases, with 11 bases sitting between them. Assay used: immunoSEQ multiplex PCR; TCRdb lists only in-frame clones, some missing. Of 87,000 or so clones listed, 85% to 90% are singletons. The chain recombines TRBV14 with TRBJ1-2; possibly TRBD1 for D (5 bases). The sequencing sample was made of peripheral blood. This sequence originates from a man between 40 and 49 years old with acute or convalescent COVID-19. CDR3 in DNA: TGTGCCAGCAGCCAAATTCAGGGTGCTGGCTACACCTTC. Translation: CASSQIQGAGYTF.